A selection of T cell receptor beta chains follows, all from one sample in a study of T cells in localized non-small cell lung cancer. Clones were read by immunoSEQ multiplex PCR, and TCRdb kept only the in-frame ones, dropping some. The sample holds approximately 31,000 clones, approximately 81% seen once. Source: peripheral blood, taken before any cancer treatment. These receptors were obtained from a male donor at least 60 years old with stage II squamous cell lung carcinoma. Each CDR3 is given with its conserved first and last residue. The D gene is left open where the match is weak. Rows may omit the clone size; those that give it use once, few, many or a size class.

V,D,J,size,length,DNA,CDR3
TRBV19,TRBD1,TRBJ2-7,.,14,TGTGCCAGTAGCAACCGGGACAGAGTCAACGAGCAGTACTTC,CASSNRDRVNEQYF
TRBV5-1,TRBD2,TRBJ2-1,.,15,TGCGCCAGCAGCTGGCAACCGGGACTAGCGAATGAGCAGTTCTTC,CASSWQPGLANEQFF
TRBV5-7,.,TRBJ1-2,.,17,TGTGCCAGCAGCTTGTATGAAGGGCAGGGCCCTAACTATGGCTACACCTTC,CASSLYEGQGPNYGYTF
TRBV2,TRBD1,TRBJ1-1,.,13,TGTGCCAGCAGTTCGGACAGGGGGACTGAAGCTTTCTTT,CASSSDRGTEAFF
TRBV5-1,.,TRBJ2-1,few,16,TGCGCCAGCAGCTTGTCTTCCGGGGGCCACTACAATGAGCAGTTCTTC,CASSLSSGGHYNEQFF
TRBV19,.,TRBJ2-1,.,15,TGTGCCAGTAGTGCTACTAGGGTCTCCTACAATGAGCAGTTCTTC,CASSATRVSYNEQFF
TRBV6-1,TRBD1,TRBJ1-6,.,12,TGTGCCAGCCGGGACAGCAGTTCACCCCTCCACTTT,CASRDSSSPLHF
TRBV5-1,.,TRBJ2-3,few,14,TGCGCCAGCAGCTTGGACGGAAGCACAGATACGCAGTATTTT,CASSLDGSTDTQYF
TRBV7-7,.,TRBJ2-3,.,15,TGTGCCAGCTCCACGGGGACTTGGGGCACAGATACGCAGTATTTT,CASSTGTWGTDTQYF
TRBV7-9,.,TRBJ2-7,.,15,TGTGCCAGCAGCCTTACTAGAGATCGGTCCTACGAGCAGTACTTC,CASSLTRDRSYEQYF
TRBV5-4,.,TRBJ2-1,.,16,TGTGCCAGCAGCCCGGGTGGGGGTAGCTCCTACAATGAGCAGTTCTTC,CASSPGGGSSYNEQFF